Below, 12 T cell receptor beta chains from the same sample are listed, as sequenced in a study of blood T cell repertoires in COVID-19. Profiled with immunoSEQ multiplex PCR; TCRdb holds only in-frame clones, not every one. The table records about 230,000 clones, 70% to 90% of them present only once. The sample comprised peripheral blood. These receptors originate from a woman in her 70s with active or convalescent COVID-19.

This chain uses TRBV5-4 with TRBJ2-2, with a weak D call TRBD1 (5 bases). The length of the CDR3 is 16 residues. The germline V gene encodes CDR1 SGHNT and CDR2 YYREEE (reference sequence). Trimming removed 4 bases at V and 6 bases at J, with 19 bases between. CDR3 bases: TGTGCCAGCAGCCCGCTCCAGGGCATGAGTTCCGGGGAGCTGTTTTTT. Its protein product is CASSPLQGMSSGELFF.

The V gene is TRBV5-1, the J gene TRBJ2-1, with unresolved D. This CDR3 is built from 15 residues. Trimming pared 0 bases from V and 8 bases from J, leaving 15 bases between. Germline CDR1 reads SGHRS; CDR2 reads YFSETQ. The DNA of the CDR3 is TGCGCCAGCAGCTTGGCCGTACTCCGGTTGGATGAGCAGTTCTTC. It yields the protein CASSLAVLRLDEQFF.

The rearrangement uses TRBV15 and TRBJ2-5, with 9 bases fitting TRBD1. CDR3 length equals 14 residues. Germline values: CDR1 LNHNV, CDR2 YYDKDF (reference sequence). V trimming: 3 bases; J trimming: 5 bases; junction bases outside the gene matches: 4. This chain's CDR3 is CATSSHRGPETQYF. The CDR3 bases are TGTGCCACCAGCAGCCACAGGGGGCCGGAGACCCAGTACTTC.

This chain uses TRBV6-5 with TRBJ2-3, with 10 bases lining up with TRBD2. Germline CDR1 reads MNHEY; CDR2 reads SVGAGI. The CDR3 loop spans 15 amino acids. Trimming removed 6 bases from V and 0 bases from J; junction bases left unmatched: 3. CDR3 sequence: CASSSSGGSTDTQYF. In DNA, the CDR3 is TGTGCCAGCAGCTCTAGCGGGGGAAGCACAGATACGCAGTATTTT.

The chain recombines TRBV5-1 with TRBJ2-2, with TRBD1 as a possible D gene (6 bases). V was shortened by 3 bases and J by 6 bases, with 6 bases between the two germline ends. CDR1 and CDR2 from the germline V gene are SGHRS and YFSETQ. The CDR3 totals 12 residues. The CDR3 sequence: CASSWTAGELFF. CDR3 sequence (DNA): TGCGCCAGCAGCTGGACAGCCGGGGAGCTGTTTTTT.

CDR3 DNA sequence: TGTGCCAGCAGCTTAGACGGTAGAGCGGGAGGCGGAGATACGCAGTATTTT. Its protein product is CASSLDGRAGGGDTQYF. The J gene is TRBJ2-3, the V gene TRBV11-2; 9 nucleotides agree with TRBD2. The junction had 9 bases not matched to a gene; V was cut back by 0 bases and J by 5 bases. The CDR3 loop spans 17 amino acids. Germline V gene data show CDR1 as SGHAT and CDR2 as FQNNGV. The full variable domain, with the rest looked up from reference TRBV11-2 and TRBJ2-3, is EAGVAQSPRYKIIEKRQSVAFWCNPISGHATLYWYQQILGQGPKLLIQFQNNGVVDDSQLPKDRFSAERLKGVDSTLKIQPAKLEDSAVYLCASSLDGRAGGGDTQYFGPGTRLTVL.

This rearrangement joins TRBV5-1 to TRBJ1-2, with a tentative D call TRBD1 (6 bases). The CDR3 is 15 residues long. Germline CDR1 and CDR2: SGHRS and YFSETQ. V dropped 4 bases and J dropped 8 bases, with 21 bases sitting between them. The CDR3 DNA is TGCGCCAGCAGCGCAGCTGGGACAACCCTAGGGGGCTACACCTTC. Protein: CASSAAGTTLGGYTF.

The chain recombines TRBV29-1 with TRBJ2-3; D is ambiguous. Germline V gene lookup returns CDR1 SQVTM and CDR2 ANQGSEA. Trimming took off 4 bases at V and 6 bases at J, with 11 bases between the two ends. This CDR3 has 12 amino acids. CDR3 nucleotides: TGCAGCGTTGCCAACTCCGGGGATACGCAGTATTTT. The encoded protein is CSVANSGDTQYF.

This clone was seen a single time. The rearrangement joins TRBV10-3 to TRBJ2-5; the D is unclear. The V end was cut by 2 bases, the J end by 2 bases, with 6 bases between. This CDR3 has 13 amino acids. The V gene's germline CDR1 is ENHRY and CDR2 SYGVKD. CDR3 nucleotide sequence: TGTGCCATCAGTGAGACCGAGCAAGAGACCCAGTACTTC. Translated: CAISETEQETQYF.

This clone was recorded only once. Other DNA sequences in the sample encode the same CDR3. The chain employs TRBV5-1 and TRBJ2-3, with 10 bases lining up with TRBD2. The CDR3 covers 15 residues. Germline V gene sequence: CDR1 SGHRS, CDR2 YFSETQ. Unmatched junction bases numbered 3, after V lost 4 bases and J lost 1 base. The chain's CDR3 is CASSPGTSGTDTQYF. CDR3 sequence (DNA): TGCGCCAGCAGCCCTGGGACTAGCGGCACAGATACGCAGTATTTT.

The rearrangement joins TRBV18 to TRBJ2-7; no reliable D call. Trimming stripped 3 bases from V and 2 bases from J, with 8 bases between. Germline V gene lookup returns CDR1 KGHSH and CDR2 LQKENI. The CDR3 spans 13 residues. The CDR3 is CASSPTAAYEQYF. The CDR3 region has the DNA TGTGCCAGCTCACCCACGGCGGCCTACGAGCAGTACTTC.

In this sample, this clone turned up once. V gene TRBV3-1 (or the pseudogene TRBV3-2) combines with J gene TRBJ2-7; TRBD2 matches at 9 bases. CDR1 LGHDT and CDR2 YNNKEL come from the germline V gene (reference sequence). The length of the CDR3 is 15 residues. V was pared by 1 base and J by 5 bases, with 6 bases of the junction left unmatched. CDR3 nucleotide sequence: TGTGCCAGCAGCCAAGTGGGCGGGGGGGTGGACGAGCAGTACTTC. Translated: CASSQVGGGVDEQYF.